Following are 8 T cell receptor beta chains from one sample sequenced in a study of shared clonotypes between healthy human individuals. CD45RO-negative, CCR7-selected cells formed the naive CD8 fraction, which excluded terminally differentiated effector memory CD45RA+ cells. The assay was immunoSEQ multiplex PCR, and TCRdb's table has in-frame clones only and misses some. Here the sample spans about 700,000 clones, about 91% being singletons. Sequenced material: naive CD8+ T cells sorted from blood. These TCRs come from a man between 25 and 39 years old in good health.

The chain links TRBV7-8 to TRBJ2-5, with D possibly matching TRBD2 (6 bases). Trimming cost V 5 bases and J 7 bases, with 17 bases left between them. The germline V gene encodes CDR1 SGHVS and CDR2 FQNEAQ. The CDR3 consists of 14 residues. Here the CDR3 DNA reads TGTGCCAGCAGCCGCTTTCCGGGAGAGGGGACCCAGTACTTC. Translation gives CASSRFPGEGTQYF.

This clone was counted only a few times. The chain couples TRBV29-1 to TRBJ1-1; D perhaps matches TRBD1 (5 bases). This CDR3 has 11 residues. V lost 7 bases and J 5 bases, leaving 11 bases between the germline ends. The germline CDR1 and CDR2 sequences are SQVTM and ANQGSEA. CDR3 protein: CSGDGGTEAFF. CDR3 in DNA: TGCAGCGGGGATGGGGGGACTGAAGCTTTCTTT.

The chain combines TRBV13 with TRBJ2-7; D gene uncertain. CDR3 length: 13 residues. Germline assignment: CDR1 PRHDT and CDR2 FYEKMQ (reference sequence). Trimming removed 5 bases at V and 6 bases at J, with 14 bases between. CDR3 residues: CASSPTQFSEQYF. CDR3 sequence (DNA): TGTGCCAGCAGCCCTACACAGTTTTCCGAGCAGTACTTC.

The chain joins TRBV29-1 to TRBJ1-1; possible D gene TRBD1, 6 bases. Germline V gene sequence: CDR1 SQVTM, CDR2 ANQGSEA. Trimming took off 7 bases at V and 1 base at J, with 13 bases between the two ends. The length of the CDR3 is 13 residues. This CDR3 is CSAISQGNTEAFF. Here the CDR3 DNA reads TGCAGCGCCATTTCACAGGGGAACACTGAAGCTTTCTTT.

This clone was observed once. The V gene is TRBV5-1, the J gene TRBJ2-2; D gene unclear. The V end lost 2 bases, the J end lost 1 base, and 6 bases lay between the germline ends. Germline lookup yields CDR1 SGHRS and CDR2 YFSETQ. The CDR3 has 14 residues. As DNA, the CDR3 is TGCGCCAGCAGCTTCGTAAGGAACACCGGGGAGCTGTTTTTT. Translated: CASSFVRNTGELFF.

The chain carries TRBV19 and TRBJ2-7, with a possible D match to TRBD1 (6 bases). Trimming shortened V by 11 bases and J by 7 bases, and 15 bases separated the two germline ends. The length of the CDR3 is 11 residues. Germline V gives CDR1 LNHDA, CDR2 SQIVND (reference sequence). The CDR3 DNA is TGTGCCGCAGGGGTTGGTTGGGAGCAGTACTTC. This codes for CAAGVGWEQYF.

The chain joins TRBV7-9 to TRBJ2-1, with D perhaps matching TRBD1 or TRBD2 (7 bases each). V lost 3 bases and J lost 8, with 11 bases in between. Germline-derived CDR1 and CDR2 are SEHNR and FQNEAQ (reference sequence). The CDR3 runs to 13 residues. The CDR3 region is CASSFSGGDEQFF. Here the CDR3 DNA reads TGTGCCAGCAGCTTTTCAGGGGGGGATGAGCAGTTCTTC. Together with reference TRBV7-9 and TRBJ2-1, the CDR3 gives the full variable domain: DTGVSQNPRHKITKRGQNVTFRCDPISEHNRLYWYRQTLGQGPEFLTYFQNEAQLEKSRLLSDRFSAERPKGSFSTLEIQRTEQGDSAMYLCASSFSGGDEQFFGPGTRLTVL.

The chain employs TRBV9 and TRBJ2-7, with D possibly TRBD1 on 6 matching bases. V was shortened by 2 bases and J by 9 bases, with 18 bases between the two germline ends. Looked up from germline, CDR1 is SGDLS and CDR2 is YYNGEE. CDR3 length: 14 residues. CDR3: CASSVDYWGTPQYF. The CDR3 coding sequence is TGTGCCAGCAGCGTCGACTACTGGGGGACACCGCAGTACTTC.